The 14 T cell receptor beta chains reported below all come from one sample, sequenced in a study of blood T cells in healthy people across ages. Next came a second PCR, run for about 6 to 11 cycles, which used a sample-barcoded 5' primer along with a J-beta primer mix. TCRdb redid the calling of the 5' RACE reads with MiXCR, one entry per CDR3 protein. The top ten clones hold about 11% of a sample with some 1.6 million distinct CDR3 sequences, about 35% of them seen once. Input material: blood. The source of these receptors is a young woman in good health.

The table lists this clonotype with a few counts. The chain uses TRBV5-1 and TRBJ2-2; TRBD2 matches 7 bases. The CDR3 spans 15 residues. After removal of 3 bases from V and 4 bases from J, the junction contained 6 bases not matched to a gene. CDR1 and CDR2 from the germline V gene are SGHRS and YFSETQ. CDR3: CASSSLSSGTGELFF. DNA for the CDR3: TGCGCCAGCAGCTCGTTGTCTAGCGGCACCGGGGAGCTGTTTTTT.

This clonotype appeared a few times. This chain links TRBV2 with TRBJ1-2; no reliable D call. The CDR3 consists of 13 residues. Trimming removed 1 base from V and 2 bases from J, with 5 bases in between. Germline assignment: CDR1 SNHLY and CDR2 FYNNEI. CDR3 region: CASSEVANYGYTF. As DNA, the CDR3 is TGTGCCAGCAGTGAAGTCGCAAACTATGGCTACACCTTC.

For this clonotype: An end of the junction differs from the germline gene, which may be a read error. This rearrangement joins TRBV5-1 to TRBJ2-5; the match to TRBD2 covers 8 bases. This CDR3 spans 16 amino acids. CDR1 SGHRS and CDR2 YFSETQ come from the germline V gene. CDR3 coding DNA: TGCGACAGCAGCTTGGAGACTCGCGGGGGGTTGGAGACCCAGTACTTC. Translating it yields CDSSLETRGGLETQYF.

This clonotype was counted a few times. The chain links TRBV20-1 to TRBJ1-2; D uncertain. The CDR3 is 10 residues long. Looked up from germline, CDR1 is DFQATT and CDR2 is SNEGSKA (reference sequence). Between the trimmed V and J ends, which lost 3 bases and 8 bases, there was a span of 7 bases. CDR3 bases: TGCAGTGCTAGGACAAAAGGCTACACCTTC. Translation: CSARTKGYTF.

The J gene is TRBJ2-7, the V gene TRBV5-6; D is ambiguous. The CDR3 totals 13 residues. The germline V and J ends were trimmed by 2 bases and 5 bases, with 11 bases remaining between them. CDR1 is SGHDT, CDR2 YYEEEE, per germline. CDR3 sequence (DNA): TGTGCCAGCAGCTTTGGGATAAGCGACGAGCAGTACTTC. It yields the protein CASSFGISDEQYF. Supplemented by reference TRBV5-6 and TRBJ2-7, the full variable domain reads DAGVTQSPTHLIKTRGQQVTLRCSPKSGHDTVSWYQQALGQGPQFIFQYYEEEERQRGNFPDRFSGHQFPNYSSELNVNALLLGDSALYLCASSFGISDEQYFGPGTRLTVT.

This chain uses TRBV30 with TRBJ2-3; tentatively, D is TRBD1 (5 bases). Germline V gene sequence: CDR1 GTSNPN, CDR2 SVGIG (reference sequence). The CDR3 covers 14 residues. The V and J ends lost 1 base and 1 base respectively, with 9 bases between them. DNA for the CDR3: TGTGCCTGGAGTGACGTAGGGGGCACAGATACGCAGTATTTT. Translated: CAWSDVGGTDTQYF.

This clonotype was seen only a few times. This chain joins TRBV15 and TRBJ2-3; 7 bases align to TRBD2. This CDR3 comprises 13 residues. Per germline, CDR1 LNHNV and CDR2 YYDKDF (reference sequence). V dropped 8 bases and J dropped 3; count of bases not matched to a gene: 5. The CDR3 DNA is TGTGCCACCTCCGTGGGAGGGACAGATACGCAGTATTTT. Its translation is CATSVGGTDTQYF. The variable domain in full, with the rest retrieved from reference TRBV15 and TRBJ2-3, is DAMVIQNPRYQVTQFGKPVTLSCSQTLNHNVMYWYQQKSSQAPKLLFHYYDKDFNNEADTPDNFQSRRPNTSFCFLDIRSPGLGDTAMYLCATSVGGTDTQYFGPGTRLTVL.

Regarding this clonotype: The junction departs from the called germline gene at one end, perhaps through a read error. This chain links TRBV5-5 with TRBJ2-3, with TRBD2 identical over 14 bases. CDR3 size: 15 residues. Germline CDR1 and CDR2: SGHKS and YYEKEE (reference sequence). CDR3 sequence reads: CASRLGLAGVDTQYF. The CDR3 DNA sequence: TGTGCCAGCAGATTGGGACTAGCGGGAGTAGATACGCAGTATTTT. Complete variable domain (other parts from reference TRBV5-5 and TRBJ2-3): DAGVTQSPTHLIKTRGQQVTLRCSPISGHKSVSWYQQVLGQGPQFIFQYYEKEERGRGNFPDRFSARQFPNYSSELNVNALLLGDSALYLCASRLGLAGVDTQYFGPGTRLTVL.

This clonotype was seen more than once but under ten times. V and J are TRBV21-1 and TRBJ2-1; the D call TRBD2 from the table was never checked on the DNA. TRBV21-1 is termed a pseudogene. The CDR3 sequence is 14 residues long. The CDR3 region has the DNA TGTGCCAGCAAAGGAGGAGAGCTGGACAATGAGCAGTTCTTC. Translated: CASKGGELDNEQFF.

Regarding this clonotype: Since no conserved phenylalanine or tryptophan closes the CDR3, a read error is the likely cause. CDR3 protein: CASSFRLAGVGEQYS. For the CDR3, the DNA is TGTGCCAGCAGTTTCCGACTAGCGGGAGTAGGGGAGCAGTACTCC. The chain uses TRBV27 and TRBJ2-5, with 12 bases that match TRBD2. CDR3 length: 15 amino acids. After removal of 3 bases from V and 11 bases from J, the junction contained 10 bases not matched to a gene. Germline values: CDR1 MNHEY, CDR2 SMNVEV (reference sequence).

This clonotype was detected only a few times. The V and J genes are TRBV7-9 and TRBJ2-7, with TRBD1 as a possible D gene (6 bases). The V gene's germline CDR1 is SEHNR and CDR2 FQNEAQ (reference sequence). The CDR3 runs 15 residues. The ends were cut back, 3 bases at V and 3 bases at J, with 15 bases in the middle. The CDR3 bases are TGTGCCAGCAGCTTCGAACCGGGACAAATCTACGAGCAGTACTTC. Amino acid sequence: CASSFEPGQIYEQYF.

This clonotype was observed a handful of times. The chain uses TRBV6-5 and TRBJ1-4; the D is unclear. Germline V gene lookup returns CDR1 MNHEY and CDR2 SVGAGI. There are 16 residues in the CDR3. Deletions cut 0 bases from V and 7 bases from J, with 15 bases between. The CDR3 nucleotides read TGTGCCAGCAGTTACTCAACGGGAGAGGGTTTTGAAAAACTGTTTTTT. Translated: CASSYSTGEGFEKLFF.

In its sample, this clonotype was seen many times. J is TRBJ1-1 and V is TRBV12-3 or TRBV12-4; D not resolved. The length of the CDR3 is 13 residues. V shed 2 bases and J shed 1 base, with 5 bases lying between them. Written as DNA, the CDR3 is TGTGCCAGCAGTTTACGGCCGAACACTGAAGCTTTCTTT. Protein sequence: CASSLRPNTEAFF.

The CDR3, as DNA: TGCGCCAGCAGCTTGGATGCGTCGGTCTCTGAAGCTTTCTTT. Translation: CASSLDASVSEAFF. V gene TRBV5-1 combines with J gene TRBJ1-1; D gene uncertain. Germline CDR1 reads SGHRS; CDR2 reads YFSETQ. V was pared by 0 bases and J by 6 bases, with 12 bases between. The CDR3 has 14 residues.